These 24 T cell receptor beta chains came from one sample sequenced in a study of blood T cells in healthy people across ages. A J-beta primer mix and a sample-barcoded 5' primer were used in a second PCR of roughly 6 to 11 cycles. One entry per CDR3 protein results from TCRdb running MiXCR on the 5' RACE reads. In the table there are more than 550,000 distinct CDR3 sequences, about a fifth of which are singletons. Sample: blood. The receptors shown here come from a man aged 65-85 years in good health.

The genes are TRBV6-5 and TRBJ2-1; 7 bases map to TRBD2. CDR3 length: 16 amino acids. V was pared by 0 bases and J by 5 bases, with 7 bases of the junction left unmatched. From germline, CDR1 is MNHEY and CDR2 SVGAGI. The CDR3 region is CASSYSTGGGDNEQFF. The CDR3 nucleotides are TGTGCCAGCAGTTACTCGACGGGTGGGGGGGACAATGAGCAGTTCTTC.

The chain couples TRBV18 to TRBJ1-2; D remains unclear. The V gene lost 0 bases and the J gene lost 0 bases, with 5 bases spanning the gap. This CDR3 is 14 amino acids long. The germline V gene encodes CDR1 KGHSH and CDR2 LQKENI. The CDR3 DNA reads TGTGCCAGCTCACCACCCAACACTAACTATGGCTACACCTTC. Amino acids: CASSPPNTNYGYTF.

V is TRBV20-1 and J is TRBJ2-1; maybe TRBD2 (6 bases). The germline V gene has CDR1 DFQATT and CDR2 SNEGSKA (reference sequence). Trimming took off 5 bases at V and 8 bases at J, with 10 bases between the two ends. The CDR3 has 11 residues. CDR3 sequence reads: CSALKRDEQFF. CDR3 DNA sequence: TGCAGTGCTCTTAAGCGGGATGAGCAGTTCTTC.

This clonotype was seen a handful of times. For the CDR3, the DNA is TGTGCCGGCTCGACAGGGAACTACAATGAGCAGTTCTTC. This codes for CAGSTGNYNEQFF. The chain uses TRBV2 and TRBJ2-1, with TRBD1 identical over 7 bases. The CDR3 consists of 13 residues. V was pared by 11 bases and J by 3 bases, with 7 bases of the junction left unmatched. Germline CDR1 SNHLY, CDR2 FYNNEI.

This rearrangement joins TRBV7-6 to TRBJ2-5; 10 bases agree with TRBD2. The J call may be wrong; the DNA end is better matched by TRBJ2-1. CDR3 length equals 15 residues. Germline values: CDR1 SGHVS, CDR2 FNYEAQ. CDR3 protein: CASSQQTSGANEQFF. CDR3 coding DNA: TGTGCCAGCAGCCAACAAACTAGCGGGGCGAATGAGCAGTTCTTC.

The V call is TRBV6-5, the J call TRBJ1-2, with D perhaps matching TRBD1 (5 bases). Looked up from germline, CDR1 is MNHEY and CDR2 is SVGAGI. Trimming left V 5 bases short and J 4 bases short, with 14 bases between. This CDR3 comprises 14 residues. DNA for the CDR3: TGTGCCAGCAGTCGCTCGGGACGGAGCTATGGCTACACCTTC. It is translated as CASSRSGRSYGYTF.

This chain links TRBV5-1 with TRBJ2-1, with D tentatively TRBD1 or TRBD2 (5 bases each). Germline-derived CDR1 and CDR2 are SGHRS and YFSETQ. This CDR3 contains 14 residues. Trimming removed 0 bases at V and 5 bases at J, with 9 bases between. The CDR3 region has the DNA TGCGCCAGCAGCTTGGCCGGGACCAACAATGAGCAGTTCTTC. Amino acids: CASSLAGTNNEQFF.

This clonotype was observed at least ten times. CDR3 coding DNA: TGTGCCAGCAGTGCAAGGGAGGATGTTGAAAAACTGTTTTTT. This translates into CASSAREDVEKLFF. The chain carries TRBV25-1 and TRBJ1-4; D is unclear. Germline V gene sequence: CDR1 MGHDK, CDR2 SYGVNS. This CDR3 has 14 residues. Trimming shortened V by 4 bases and J by 7 bases, and 13 bases separated the two germline ends.

In its sample, this clonotype was seen a few times. This chain connects TRBV7-2 to TRBJ2-2; 7 positions match TRBD1. The CDR3 runs to 15 residues. J gave up 2 bases and V 3 bases, and 3 bases lay outside the gene matches. The germline V gene encodes CDR1 SGHTA and CDR2 FQGNSA. DNA of the CDR3: TGTGCCAGCAGCTTCCGGGACAGAAACACCGGGGAGCTGTTTTTT. It translates to CASSFRDRNTGELFF.

This clonotype showed up just a few times. The rearrangement links TRBV7-3 to TRBJ2-1; possibly TRBD2 for D (5 bases). Germline CDR1 is SGHTA and CDR2 is FQGTGA. The CDR3 extends over 13 amino acids. V dropped 5 bases and J dropped 9 bases, with 14 bases sitting between them. CDR3 DNA: TGTGCCAGCAGCCAGAGGACTTGGGGTGAGCAGTTCTTC. Amino acids: CASSQRTWGEQFF.

This clonotype was observed a few times. The chain has TRBV4-3 and TRBJ2-2; 7 positions match TRBD2. The CDR3 loop spans 16 amino acids. Germline V gene data show CDR1 as LGHNA and CDR2 as YSLEER. The trim removed 0 bases at V and 10 bases at J, leaving 11 bases unmatched. CDR3 loop: CASSQDFAGAREELFF. DNA of the CDR3: TGCGCCAGCAGCCAAGATTTCGCGGGAGCGAGGGAGGAGCTGTTTTTT.

This sequence joins TRBV4-3 and TRBJ1-4; no definite D call. CDR3 length equals 15 residues. V shed 3 bases and J shed 0 bases, with 8 bases lying between them. The germline V gene has CDR1 LGHNA and CDR2 YSLEER. CDR3 in amino acids: CASSHSRATNEKLFF. The CDR3 region has the DNA TGCGCCAGCAGCCATTCGCGTGCAACTAATGAAAAACTGTTTTTT.

V usage is TRBV20-1 and J usage is TRBJ1-2, with no clear D. Germline CDR1 and CDR2: DFQATT and SNEGSKA (reference sequence). V was clipped by 6 bases and J by 7 bases, with 15 bases between them. This CDR3 contains 12 residues. The CDR3 sequence: CSAPPGGFGYTF. The CDR3 coding sequence is TGCAGTGCACCCCCGGGAGGTTTTGGCTACACCTTC.

This clonotype was picked up a small number of times. The chain uses TRBV28 and TRBJ2-7; 11 positions agree with TRBD1. Gene TRBJ2-5 matches the end of the DNA better, so the J call may be wrong. Germline V gives CDR1 MDHEN, CDR2 SYDVKM. This CDR3 spans 16 amino acids. This CDR3 is CASSSPGQGALETQYF. The CDR3 bases are TGTGCCAGCAGTTCACCCGGACAGGGGGCTTTGGAGACCCAGTACTTC.

The V and J genes are TRBV5-1 and TRBJ1-3, with 7 bases fitting TRBD1. The V gene's germline CDR1 is SGHRS and CDR2 YFSETQ. This CDR3 is 15 amino acids long. The V and J ends lost 0 bases and 4 bases, in that order; junction bases with no gene match: 4. DNA of the CDR3: TGCGCCAGCAGCTTGGACAGACAGGGAGGAAACACCATATATTTT. It yields the protein CASSLDRQGGNTIYF.

This chain links TRBV20-1 with TRBJ1-2; D is unresolved. The CDR3 consists of 13 residues. V was cut by 3 bases and J by 3 bases, with 11 bases left in between. Germline CDR1 reads DFQATT; CDR2 reads SNEGSKA (reference sequence). The CDR3 DNA is TGCAGTGCTAGTGAAGGGTATGACTATGGCTACACCTTC. Its protein product is CSASEGYDYGYTF.

The rearrangement links TRBV4-3 to TRBJ1-2; D is unclear. V was trimmed by 1 base and J by 8 bases, leaving 8 bases between them. The length of the CDR3 is 12 residues. Germline CDR1 LGHNA, CDR2 YSLEER. The CDR3 here is CASSQGQNGYTF. The CDR3 region has the DNA TGCGCCAGCAGCCAAGGGCAGAACGGCTACACCTTC.

In its sample, this clonotype was seen a few times. The V gene is TRBV12-3 or TRBV12-4, the J gene TRBJ1-5; maybe TRBD1 (5 bases). The CDR3 sequence is 13 residues long. V lost 6 bases, J lost 4 bases, and 10 bases lay in between. The CDR3, as DNA: TGTGCCAGCAGGCAGGGTTTGAATCAGCCCCAGCATTTT. Residues: CASRQGLNQPQHF.

The rearrangement uses TRBV20-1 and TRBJ2-3; D not resolved. CDR3 length: 13 residues. The V and J ends lost 6 bases and 0 bases respectively, with 10 bases between them. Germline V gives CDR1 DFQATT, CDR2 SNEGSKA (reference sequence). The CDR3 DNA reads as TGCAGTGCCAAGCTCCTCAGCACAGATACGCAGTATTTT. It encodes CSAKLLSTDTQYF.

V usage is TRBV3-1 and J usage is TRBJ1-5; 8 positions agree with TRBD1. The CDR3 has 16 amino acids. The germline V gene has CDR1 LGHDT and CDR2 YNNKEL (reference sequence). V lost 1 base and J lost 5; bases outside the gene matches: 7. The CDR3 spells CASSQVDRGLDQPQHF. The CDR3 DNA is TGTGCCAGCAGCCAAGTAGACAGGGGACTCGATCAGCCCCAGCATTTT.

The table lists this clonotype with a few counts. This chain links TRBV5-1 with TRBJ1-2; D is ambiguous. CDR1 SGHRS and CDR2 YFSETQ come from the germline V gene. V shed 0 bases and J shed 0 bases, with 6 bases lying between them. CDR3 length: 14 residues. The CDR3 sequence: CASSLESANYGYTF. Written as DNA, the CDR3 is TGCGCCAGCAGCTTGGAGTCGGCTAACTATGGCTACACCTTC.

The CDR3 protein is CASSPLGTRVNNEQFF. The CDR3 DNA reads TGTGCCAGCTCACCATTGGGGACTAGAGTGAACAATGAGCAGTTCTTC. The rearrangement links TRBV18 to TRBJ2-1, with 8 bases identical to TRBD2. V trimming: 2 bases; J trimming: 5 bases; junction bases outside the gene matches: 8. This CDR3 has 16 residues. CDR1 is KGHSH, CDR2 LQKENI, per germline.

This chain uses TRBV20-1 with TRBJ1-1; D not certain. V was clipped by 3 bases and J by 1 base, with 6 bases between them. This CDR3 has 12 amino acids. CDR1 and CDR2 (germline): DFQATT, SNEGSKA (reference sequence). The CDR3 bases are TGCAGTGCTAGCCCGAGGAACACTGAAGCTTTCTTT. Its protein product is CSASPRNTEAFF.

The rearrangement links TRBV3-1 to TRBJ2-5; a weak D match, TRBD2 (6 bases). This CDR3 comprises 14 residues. CDR1 LGHDT and CDR2 YNNKEL come from the germline V gene (reference sequence). Trimming removed 5 bases from V and 1 base from J, with 11 bases in between. The CDR3 DNA follows: TGTGCCAGCAGCTTCCGGGACTTCCAAGAGACCCAGTACTTC. This codes for CASSFRDFQETQYF.